This note documents a single T cell receptor beta chain sequence. The sample is drawn from a study of T cells in Graves' hyperthyroidism and ophthalmopathy. Amplification of TCR beta CDR3 regions was performed using RNA transcripts as template. Researchers ran a first-round RT-PCR on the TCR CDR3 using the HTBI primer set. TCRdb passed the multiplex PCR reads through MiXCR, listing each CDR3 protein once. The data contain roughly 300,000 distinct CDR3 sequences, 15% to 20% of them seen just once; the ten biggest clones take up about 53%. The study enrolled patients aged 18 to 65 with newly diagnosed hyperthyroidism of under 2 months' duration. Criteria for exclusion of patients were uncontrolled infection, other autoimmune disease, pregnancy or lactation. Diagnoses were made from clinical symptoms, serum measures (thyroxine and TRAb), thyroid ultrasound and orbital computed tomography. PBMCs were obtained from 9.5 to 10 ml fresh peripheral blood.

The CDR3 is made up of 16 amino acids. The germline gives CDR1 PRHDT, CDR2 FYEKMQ (reference sequence). Unmatched junction bases numbered 12, after V lost 5 bases and J lost 3 bases. Sample: blood. The chain employs TRBV13 and TRBJ2-7; 8 bases agree with TRBD2. The receptor was isolated from a woman aged 45-65 years with Graves' hyperthyroidism. This chain's CDR3 is CASSPVGSGRIYEQYV. CDR3 DNA: TGTGCCAGCAGCCCGGTGGGAAGCGGGAGAATCTACGAGCAGTACGTC.